These 13 T cell receptor beta chains originate from one sample sequenced in a study of T cell clonality in common variable immunodeficiency. General study points: In common variable immunodeficiency, TCR beta chains reportedly carried fewer deletions and N-nucleotide insertions.

Their antigens remain unidentified. Assay used: immunoSEQ multiplex PCR; TCRdb lists only in-frame clones, some missing. This sample has some 16,000 clones and no singletons, with 11% to 15% in the ten largest. Sequenced sample: peripheral blood mononuclear cells. These receptors all stem from a human donor with common variable immunodeficiency.

Regarding this clone: With the read ending 3 residues before the CDR3 end, the germline J gene is used to fill in that end. This chain uses TRBV30 with TRBJ1-4; D call uncertain. The germline V gene encodes CDR1 GTSNPN and CDR2 SVGIG (reference sequence). V dropped 0 bases and J dropped 10 bases, with 15 bases sitting between them. The CDR3 extends over 14 amino acids. CDR3 DNA, as far as it was read: TGTGCCTGGAGTGTAAGGGCAGGAGAAGGAAAA. Translating it yields CAWSVRAGEGK. The complete CDR3 sequence is CAWSVRAGEGKLFF.

This clone was detected ten times or more. The missing CDR3 end, 3 residues past where the read stops, is filled in from the germline J gene. V usage is TRBV20-1 and J usage is TRBJ1-5; perhaps TRBD1 as D (5 bases). The CDR3 contains 13 residues. Between the trimmed V and J ends, which lost 3 bases and 4 bases, there was a span of 10 bases. Germline V gene data show CDR1 as DFQATT and CDR2 as SNEGSKA (reference sequence). Incomplete CDR3 DNA: TGCAGTGCTAGGGCGCAGGGAAATCAGCCC. This gives the protein CSARAQGNQP. The complete CDR3 protein is CSARAQGNQPQHF.

Turning to this clone: Read sequence stops 3 residues before the CDR3 end, and the germline J gene provides the missing end. This chain joins TRBV5-6 and TRBJ2-4; no firm D call. CDR1 is SGHDT, CDR2 YYEEEE, per germline. The CDR3 totals 15 residues. V was shortened by 3 bases and J by 0 bases, with 10 bases between the two germline ends. CDR3 DNA, as far as it was read: TGTGCCAGCAGCTCAAACTTACTAGCCAAAAACATT. Residues: CASSSNLLAKNI. The CDR3 in full is CASSSNLLAKNIQYF.

This clone turned up a few times. Sequencing ends 3 residues short of the CDR3 end; the germline J gene provides the rest. The genes are TRBV18 and TRBJ2-5, with TRBD1 as a possible D gene (5 bases). CDR3 length equals 14 residues. Germline CDR1 is KGHSH and CDR2 is LQKENI. The germline V and J ends were trimmed by 3 bases and 2 bases, with 10 bases remaining between them. CDR3 protein: CASSPNQGQETQYF. The covered CDR3 bases are TGTGCCAGCTCACCTAACCAGGGTCAAGAGACC. Looking up the rest from reference TRBV18 and TRBJ2-5 gives the full variable domain: NAGVMQNPRHLVRRRGQEARLRCSPMKGHSHVYWYRQLPEEGLKFMVYLQKENIIDESGMPKERFSAEFPKEGPSILRIQQVVRGDSAAYFCASSPNQGQETQYFGPGTRLLVL.

In regard to this clone: The read ends 3 residues shy of where the CDR3 ends; the end is completed using the germline J gene. The chain couples TRBV19 to TRBJ2-5, with 12 bases matching TRBD2. The CDR3 extends over 15 amino acids. CDR1 is LNHDA and CDR2 is SQIVND in the germline V gene (reference sequence). V shed 3 bases, J shed 5 bases, and the junction held 4 bases outside the gene matches. CDR3 DNA, as far as it was read: TGTGCCAGTAGTATCCGGACTAGCGGGGCGGAGACC. It translates to CASSIRTSGAET. The entire CDR3 sequence reads CASSIRTSGAETQYF.

The CDR3 sequence is CSARDPAGGLPYEQYF. The CDR3 DNA, read in part, is TGCAGTGCTAGAGACCCAGCGGGGGGGCTACCCTACGAG. The rearrangement joins TRBV20-1 to TRBJ2-7; 10 nucleotides agree with TRBD2. The sequenced fragment ends 3 residues before the CDR3 boundary, so the rest is inferred from the germline J gene. Trimming at V came to 0 bases and at J to 2 bases, leaving 7 bases not matched to a gene. The CDR3 totals 16 residues. Germline assignment: CDR1 DFQATT and CDR2 SNEGSKA (reference sequence).

This clone was counted at least ten times. From the germline J gene comes the end of the CDR3, since the read stops 3 residues before it. V and J are TRBV19 and TRBJ2-2; 8 bases align to TRBD1. V was clipped by 5 bases and J by 3 bases; unmatched bases: 2. CDR3 size: 14 residues. Germline V gives CDR1 LNHDA, CDR2 SQIVND (reference sequence). The CDR3 sequence: CASSQGAHTGELFF. CDR3 bases read: TGTGCCAGTAGTCAGGGGGCTCACACCGGGGAG.

Comment on this clone: The CDR3 end falls 3 residues outside the read, so it is completed with the germline J gene. The V and J genes are TRBV19 and TRBJ2-2; no clear D gene. Trimming took 1 base from V and 2 from J, leaving 11 bases between them. Looked up from germline, CDR1 is LNHDA and CDR2 is SQIVND (reference sequence). The CDR3 runs to 16 residues. The CDR3 bases that were read are TGTGCCAGTAGTATAGTACCCAGGTTAAACACCGGGGAG. It codes for CASSIVPRLNTGE. The entire CDR3 protein is CASSIVPRLNTGELFF.

As concerns this clone: The sequenced fragment ends 3 residues before the CDR3 boundary, so the rest is inferred from the germline J gene. The chain recombines TRBV2 with TRBJ2-3; D perhaps matches TRBD1 (8 bases). Germline CDR1 is SNHLY and CDR2 is FYNNEI. The CDR3 totals 16 residues. V lost 5 bases, J lost 6 bases, and 21 bases lay in between. CDR3 amino acids: CASSRLTGVGGDTQYF. CDR3 DNA (partial): TGTGCCAGCAGTCGTCTGACAGGGGTCGGGGGGGATACG. The variable domain in full, with the rest retrieved from reference TRBV2 and TRBJ2-3, is EPEVTQTPSHQVTQMGQEVILRCVPISNHLYFYWYRQILGQKVEFLVSFYNNEISEKSEIFDDQFSVERPDGSNFTLKIRSTKLEDSAMYFCASSRLTGVGGDTQYFGPGTRLTVL.

Of note for this clone: The read is 3 residues too short to cover the CDR3 end, so that end is filled in from the germline J gene. The rearrangement uses TRBV19 and TRBJ1-4, with D perhaps matching TRBD1 (6 bases). Trimming cost V 8 bases and J 8 bases, with 21 bases left between them. CDR3 length: 15 residues. Per the germline V gene, CDR1 is LNHDA and CDR2 is SQIVND (reference sequence). CDR3 residues: CASEALQGSGEKLFF. Incomplete CDR3 DNA: TGTGCCAGTGAGGCCCTACAGGGATCAGGGGAAAAA.

This clone was found many times. With the read ending 3 residues before the CDR3 end, the germline J gene is used to fill in that end. The chain employs TRBV29-1 and TRBJ2-3, with 7 bases matching TRBD2. This CDR3 has 14 amino acids. The germline CDR1 and CDR2 sequences are SQVTM and ANQGSEA. V shed 4 bases and J 6 bases; nucleotides not matched to a gene: 10. This CDR3 reads CSVGLADLRDTQYF. The CDR3 DNA, read in part, is TGCAGCGTTGGACTAGCCGACCTCCGGGATACG.

Comments on this clone: The read finishes 3 residues shy of the CDR3 end, and the germline J gene is used to complete it. The J gene is TRBJ2-3, the V gene TRBV19; 14 nucleotides align to TRBD2. Germline V CDR1 and CDR2: LNHDA, SQIVND (reference sequence). The CDR3 contains 19 residues. Trimming at V came to 6 bases and at J to 2 bases, leaving 13 bases not matched to a gene. This CDR3 is CASSRSPGLAGVLTDTQYF. The sequenced part of the CDR3 DNA is TGTGCCAGTAGCCGCTCACCGGGACTAGCGGGGGTGCTCACAGATACG.

For this clone: The CDR3 is cut off 3 residues early in the read; its end comes from the germline J gene. The V and J genes are TRBV7-3 and TRBJ1-1, with a weak D call TRBD1 (5 bases). The germline CDR1 and CDR2 sequences are SGHTA and FQGTGA. The CDR3 is made up of 13 amino acids. Between the trimmed V and J ends, which lost 5 bases and 5 bases, there was a span of 12 bases. The CDR3: CASSLQVGTEAFF. The sequenced part of the CDR3 DNA is TGTGCCAGCAGCCTACAGGTGGGGACTGAA. Full variable domain (rest looked up from reference TRBV7-3 and TRBJ1-1): GAGVSQTPSNKVTEKGKYVELRCDPISGHTALYWYRQSLGQGPEFLIYFQGTGAADDSGLPNDRFFAVRPEGSVSTLKIQRTERGDSAVYLCASSLQVGTEAFFGQGTRLTVV.